This TCR beta chain was sequenced for a study of cytomegalovirus exposure and HLA in healthy donors. CDR1 SGHVS and CDR2 FNYEAQ come from the germline V gene. V was pared by 4 bases and J by 5 bases, with 6 bases of the junction left unmatched. The CDR3 has 15 residues. This PCR relied on a set of 60 Vbeta primers and 13 Jbeta primers. The table came from immunoSEQ multiplex PCR; TCRdb's copy has only in-frame clones and leaves some out. The sample has about 150,000 clones, almost 75% seen once. The V and J genes are TRBV7-6 and TRBJ2-2; 8 nucleotides line up with TRBD2. The sample taken for sequencing was PBMCs. The receptor comes from a woman aged 18-29 years in good health and CMV-seropositive. CDR3 sequence: CASSSTGGQTGELFF. The CDR3 region has the DNA TGTGCCAGCAGCTCAACGGGGGGGCAAACCGGGGAGCTGTTTTTT.